This TCR beta chain was recovered during a study of OX40 agonist ivuxolimab in advanced cancers. Context from the whole study: The costimulatory receptor OX40 (CD134) was targeted by ivuxolimab, a fully human IgG2 agonistic monoclonal antibody. Intravenous ivuxolimab was administered to patients every 2 weeks at six dose levels: 0.01, 0.1, 0.3, 1.5, 3 and 10 mg/kg. Of the approximately 50 dose-escalation patients, hepatocellular carcinoma was present in approximately 20, melanoma in roughly 15, renal cell carcinoma in 9 and head and neck cancer in 9. The paper describes the monotherapy dose-escalation part (N of about 55 patients) of the phase I trial of ivuxolimab. Peripheral TCRbeta sequencing aimed to test whether ivuxolimab altered TCR sequence diversity and caused clonal T-cell expansion. Partial responses occurred in three dose-escalation patients, of whom one had hepatocellular carcinoma and two had cutaneous melanoma. Prior anti-PD-1, anti-PD-L1 or anti-CTLA-4 therapy was permitted, and 40% of dose-escalation patients had received checkpoint inhibitors. A male proportion of roughly 85% and a mean age of approximately 61 years, ranging from 23 to 79, were recorded for the dose-escalation cohort.

The CDR3 contains 14 residues, cysteine and phenylalanine counted. The DNA shown is the 42-base CDR3, in frame from base 1. At the junction V is shortened by 3 bases and J by 6 bases, with 15 bases in between. CDR1 MNHNS and CDR2 SASEGT are derived from the germline V gene. For sequencing of the TCRbeta CDR3 region, genomic DNA was extracted from the sorted cells. The immunoSEQ Assay was used for sequencing of TCRbeta CDR3 regions. TCRdb took over this immuneACCESS table, retaining in-frame rearrangements with V and J assigned. Such tables are incomplete; in checked studies, under half of the missing clones stem from an unresolved V gene, and the remainder is unexplained. The sample records approximately 58,000 clones, 86% of which are singletons. Approximately 2.6% of the sample is in the top ten clones. In regard to this clone: It has no known antigen specificity. No clone much larger than this one lies a single base away; base qualities are absent.

Findings and caveats that apply to the study as a whole: Low levels of normalized T-cell clonal expansion were also seen in some patients who did not respond. On average, CD8+ T cells showed more expanded clones than CD4+ T cells after ivuxolimab. Clonal expansion of both CD4+ and CD8+ blood T cells was observed from baseline to week 6 at doses 0.1 to 3.0 mg/kg. Partial responders in the 0.1-3.0 mg/kg groups had among the lowest normalized peripheral clonal expansion, especially among CD8+ T cells. Which antigens the clonally expanded peripheral T cells were specific for was not determined.

Patients with autoimmune disease history or receiving systemic immunosuppression were excluded from the trial. In every dose cohort, peripheral blood was drawn for TCR sequencing at baseline, cycle 4 day 1, and cycle 7 day 1. Samples were obtained from an open-label, multicenter, first-in-human phase I dose-escalation trial of ivuxolimab. Adults with locally advanced or metastatic melanoma, renal cell carcinoma, hepatocellular carcinoma or head and neck squamous cell carcinoma were enrolled in the trial. Before TCR sequencing, CD4+ T cells and CD8+ T cells from peripheral blood were sorted into separate populations.

The origin of this receptor is an adult with an advanced solid tumor such as melanoma, head and neck, liver or kidney cancer. The chain employs TRBV6-1 and TRBJ2-7; TRBD1 is perhaps the D gene, given 5 matching bases. Sequencing was performed on CD4+ or CD8+ T cells sorted from blood, taken in a trial of the OX40 agonist ivuxolimab. CDR3 reads: CASSDGSGPLEQYF. The base sequence is TGTGCCAGCAGTGACGGCTCAGGGCCCCTCGAGCAGTACTTC.